This paragraph reports one TCR beta chain. How the authors handled the data: It was from reference gene primer amplification that nucleated cell counts were estimated. The data were produced by immunoSEQ multiplex PCR, yet TCRdb's version contains in-frame clones alone and is incomplete. V and J calls and clone size come straight from that table; D and trimming were deduced from the DNA. The data contain about 360,000 clones, approximately 85% of them seen just once; the ten biggest clones take up roughly 2%. The CDR3 has 15 residues. The V end was cut by 4 bases, the J end by 2 bases, with 16 bases between. Germline CDR1 reads SGHDT; CDR2 reads YYEEEE. The data belong to a study of blood T cell repertoires in COVID-19. At the level of the study: Sites across the United States, Italy and Spain contributed samples from acute and convalescent COVID-19.

In terms of age and location, participants ranged from roughly 18 to 90 years and lived in roughly 22 US areas. The V and J genes are TRBV5-6 and TRBJ2-7; D is uncertain. The sequencing sample was made of PBMCs or T cells enriched from blood (not recorded which). The TCR originated in a woman in her 40s with acute COVID-19. The CDR3 region has the DNA TGTGCCAGCAGCCGCGGTGAACTAAAACCCTACGAGCAGTACTTC. Protein product: CASSRGELKPYEQYF.